A single sample is the source of the 12 T cell receptor beta chains below, sequenced in a study of identical twins. TCRdb fed the 5' RACE reads into MiXCR, producing one record per CDR3 protein. The sample has 1.5 million to 2 million distinct CDR3 sequences, less than 35% seen once; the top ten hold about 0.3%. Sequenced input: cord blood. These receptors originate from a newborn girl in good health.

With regard to this clonotype: With a much larger clone just one base away, this may be a read error. This sequence joins TRBV12-3 or TRBV12-4 and TRBJ2-7; the D is unclear. The CDR3 consists of 14 residues. The V gene lost 3 bases and the J gene lost 4 bases, with 13 bases spanning the gap. The CDR3 DNA is TGTGCCAGCAGTTTTGCTTGGCCGATTTACGAGCAGTACTTC. Protein sequence: CASSFAWPIYEQYF.

This chain connects TRBV24-1 to TRBJ2-5; unclear D gene. The CDR3 covers 15 residues. Between the trimmed V and J ends, which lost 1 base and 3 bases, there was a span of 11 bases. The V gene's germline CDR1 is KGHDR and CDR2 SFDVKD. The CDR3 loop reads CATSDFGRSKETQYF. The CDR3 region has the DNA TGTGCCACCAGTGATTTCGGCAGGTCAAAAGAGACCCAGTACTTC.

This clonotype was counted ten times or more. The rearrangement uses TRBV4-2 and TRBJ2-3, with 11 nucleotides matching TRBD2. The V gene's germline CDR1 is LGHNA and CDR2 YNFKEQ. Trimming removed 1 base from V and 4 bases from J; junction bases left unmatched: 7. The CDR3 is made up of 17 amino acids. As DNA, the CDR3 is TGTGCCAGCAGCCAAGTGGCCACGACTAGCGGGGCAGATACGCAGTATTTT. This gives the protein CASSQVATTSGADTQYF.

The chain links TRBV28 to TRBJ1-6, with TRBD1 matching 8 bases. Germline lookup yields CDR1 MDHEN and CDR2 SYDVKM. The CDR3 length is 17 residues. The ends lost 4 bases at V and 4 bases at J; junction bases unmatched: 9. The DNA of the CDR3 is TGTGCCAGCAGTTCACTCAGGGGGCATATATATAATTCACCCCTCCACTTT. Protein sequence: CASSSLRGHIYNSPLHF.

The V call is TRBV25-1, the J call TRBJ2-5; TRBD1 is a possible D gene (5 bases). Germline V gives CDR1 MGHDK, CDR2 SYGVNS. The CDR3 consists of 14 residues. V was trimmed by 2 bases and J by 0 bases, leaving 7 bases between them. In nucleotides, the CDR3 is TGTGCCAGCAGTGAAGACAGTTACCAAGAGACCCAGTACTTC. Encoded protein: CASSEDSYQETQYF.

This clonotype was seen only a few times. The chain links TRBV27 to TRBJ1-6; D unresolved. The CDR3 consists of 13 residues. Germline CDR1 and CDR2: MNHEY and SMNVEV (reference sequence). V lost 3 bases, J lost 13 bases, and 13 bases lay in between. The CDR3 DNA reads TGTGCCAGCAGTTTTCCTTCCGGTGCGCCCCTCCACTTT. Its translation is CASSFPSGAPLHF.

To note about this clonotype: A much larger clone is a single base away; this may be a read error. The V and J genes are TRBV29-1 and TRBJ2-4; D might be TRBD1 or TRBD2, each matching 5 bases. TRBJ2-7 matches the DNA end more closely, so the J call is doubtful. This CDR3 is 13 amino acids long. Germline values: CDR1 SQVTM, CDR2 ANQGSEA. The CDR3 reads CSIGGQGSYEQYF. CDR3 DNA: TGCAGCATTGGCGGGCAGGGAAGCTACGAGCAGTACTTC.

This chain connects TRBV7-2 to TRBJ1-1; 8 bases align to TRBD1. The CDR3 consists of 16 residues. In germline, CDR1 is SGHTA, CDR2 FQGNSA. The trim removed 5 bases at V and 6 bases at J, leaving 14 bases unmatched. The CDR3 DNA sequence: TGTGCCAGCAGCCTGAGGACAGGGAGCTTAACCCCTGAAGCTTTCTTT. Its protein product is CASSLRTGSLTPEAFF.

The genes are TRBV20-1 and TRBJ1-2, with a possible D match to TRBD1 (5 bases). Germline V lookup: CDR1 DFQATT, CDR2 SNEGSKA (reference sequence). Deletions cut 6 bases from V and 5 bases from J, with 19 bases between. This CDR3 has 14 residues. The CDR3 loop is CSAAPGDRAYGYTF. As DNA, the CDR3 is TGCAGTGCGGCGCCCGGGGACCGGGCGTATGGCTACACCTTC.

The table lists this clonotype with a count of one. V is TRBV5-1 and J is TRBJ2-1; 8 bases fit TRBD2. V gave up 0 bases and J gave up 9 bases; unmatched junction bases: 11. The CDR3 extends over 16 amino acids. Germline V gives CDR1 SGHRS, CDR2 YFSETQ. The CDR3 region is CASSLVSGKMGSEQFF. CDR3 bases: TGCGCCAGCAGCTTGGTTAGCGGGAAAATGGGTAGTGAGCAGTTCTTC. The variable domain in full, with the rest retrieved from reference TRBV5-1 and TRBJ2-1, is KAGVTQTPRYLIKTRGQQVTLSCSPISGHRSVSWYQQTPGQGLQFLFEYFSETQRNKGNFPGRFSGRQFSNSRSEMNVSTLELGDSALYLCASSLVSGKMGSEQFFGPGTRLTVL.

The chain employs TRBV3-1 and TRBJ2-3; D may be TRBD2 (6 bases). Germline CDR1 reads LGHDT; CDR2 reads YNNKEL (reference sequence). Trimming removed 6 bases from V and 0 bases from J, with 16 bases in between. The CDR3 totals 16 residues. The CDR3 sequence: CASSQTRGPSTDTQYF. The CDR3 DNA follows: TGTGCCAGCAGTCAGACTAGGGGTCCTAGCACAGATACGCAGTATTTT.

This chain connects TRBV7-2 to TRBJ2-4; 9 bases map to TRBD1. CDR1 and CDR2 from the germline V gene are SGHTA and FQGNSA. The CDR3 length is 16 residues. The junction had 4 bases not matched to a gene; V was cut back by 0 bases and J by 4 bases. The DNA of the CDR3 is TGTGCCAGCAGCTTAGCGCTACAGGGGGCGAAAAACATTCAGTACTTC. It encodes CASSLALQGAKNIQYF.